A selection of T cell receptor beta chains follows, all from one sample in a study of shared clonotypes between healthy human individuals. TCRdb's copy holds only in-frame clones and misses some; the assay was immunoSEQ multiplex PCR. The sample has 500,000 to 650,000 clones, roughly 79% seen once. Sequencing was done on a sample of PBMCs. These receptors came from a woman aged 40-49 years in good health. Some clones in this sample may be carry-over from other donors' samples. CDR3s include the opening cysteine and the closing phenylalanine or tryptophan. Fields, in order: D gene, CDR3 length, V gene, CDR3 protein. D genes are given only for firm matches.

TRBD2,18,TRBV4-2,CASSQVLGGLAGFNEQFF
TRBD2,16,TRBV7-8,CASSSLSGRATGELFF
-,13,TRBV6-6,CASRTPPLDTQYF
-,15,TRBV5-4,CASSLRTKNTGELFF
TRBD1,15,TRBV5-1,CASSSSTGGAFMEFF
TRBD1,15,TRBV28,CASSLQGETNEKLFF
-,12,TRBV2,CASSGEIETQYF
-,15,TRBV28,CASNPTRGVNQPQHF
-,17,TRBV2,CASRRSLRGAANTEAFF
TRBD2,15,TRBV14,CASSQARLAEETQYF
-,16,TRBV6-5,CASSYTAGRANYGYTF
-,15,TRBV5-3,CARSLGGYINYEQYF
TRBD2,15,TRBV14,CASSRLAGAGNEQFF
-,14,TRBV29-1,CSVEDYLSGSEQFF
TRBD1,14,TRBV29-1,CSVVGQAPGAEAFF
-,15,TRBV5-1,CASSPNGVRNTEAFF
-,15,TRBV5-1,CASSFSGTGVTEAFF